Below are 6 T cell receptor beta chains sequenced from a single sample in a study of vaccination and CD4 T cells after COVID-19. Specified treatment: approximately 9-day PBMC culture with coronavirus spike peptide pools or control peptides (ViraFEST assay). No cognate antigen is known for these TCRs. Oncomine TCR Beta short-read sequencing was applied to DNA from cultured CD4+ T cells. Via MiXCR, TCRdb re-called the PCR reads, giving one row per CDR3 protein. The data contain 11,000 to 15,000 distinct CDR3 sequences, around half of them singletons. This sample comprised CD4+ T cells from blood, cultured in vitro, obtained before SARS-CoV-2 vaccination. These receptors were obtained from a human donor who had recovered from COVID-19.

The V gene is TRBV6-1, the J gene TRBJ1-3; 8 bases map to TRBD1. The germline V gene has CDR1 MNHNS and CDR2 SASEGT. Unmatched junction bases numbered 10, after V lost 4 bases and J lost 2 bases. CDR3 length: 17 amino acids. CDR3 region: CASSGLAETGAGNTIYF. CDR3 nucleotide sequence: TGTGCCAGCAGTGGCCTAGCGGAGACAGGGGCTGGAAACACCATATATTTT.

The chain is built from TRBV4-1 and TRBJ2-3; 12 nucleotides agree with TRBD2. The CDR3 extends over 16 amino acids. V lost 5 bases, J lost 1 base, and 4 bases stayed unmatched. In germline, CDR1 is MGHRA, CDR2 YSYEKL. DNA of the CDR3: TGCGCCAGCAGCTTAAGGACTAGCGGGGGCACAGATACGCAGTATTTT. Protein product: CASSLRTSGGTDTQYF.

This clonotype has only a few counts. The V and J genes are TRBV2 and TRBJ1-3; no definite D call. The V gene lost 8 bases and the J gene lost 0 bases, with 11 bases spanning the gap. CDR1 is SNHLY, CDR2 FYNNEI, per germline. The CDR3 is 14 residues long. In DNA, the CDR3 is TGTGCCAGCTCAGACACGAACTCTGGAAACACCATATATTTT. Translated: CASSDTNSGNTIYF.

This clonotype was counted only a few times. V usage is TRBV7-2 and J usage is TRBJ2-3; no firm D call. V was clipped by 2 bases and J by 2 bases, with 14 bases between them. CDR1 and CDR2 from the germline V gene are SGHTA and FQGNSA. The CDR3 has 16 residues. Written as DNA, the CDR3 is TGTGCCAGCAGCTTACTTGGGCCTCACGCCACAGATACGCAGTATTTT. Translating gives CASSLLGPHATDTQYF.

This clonotype was seen more than once but under ten times. The J gene is TRBJ2-5, the V gene TRBV20-1; 7 bases line up with TRBD2. V shed 6 bases and J 4 bases; nucleotides not matched to a gene: 11. The CDR3 sequence is 14 residues long. From germline, CDR1 is DFQATT and CDR2 SNEGSKA (reference sequence). In DNA form, the CDR3 reads TGCAGTGCCCCCCAGCGGGATAAAGGAGAGACCCAGTACTTC. Encoded protein: CSAPQRDKGETQYF.

This chain links TRBV28 with TRBJ1-6; a possible D gene is TRBD1 (6 bases). The CDR3 extends over 15 amino acids. V dropped 8 bases and J dropped 6 bases, with 17 bases sitting between them. Germline V lookup: CDR1 MDHEN, CDR2 SYDVKM. CDR3 region: CASGLPQGGNSPLHF. The DNA of the CDR3 is TGTGCCAGCGGATTACCCCAAGGGGGTAATTCACCCCTCCACTTT.